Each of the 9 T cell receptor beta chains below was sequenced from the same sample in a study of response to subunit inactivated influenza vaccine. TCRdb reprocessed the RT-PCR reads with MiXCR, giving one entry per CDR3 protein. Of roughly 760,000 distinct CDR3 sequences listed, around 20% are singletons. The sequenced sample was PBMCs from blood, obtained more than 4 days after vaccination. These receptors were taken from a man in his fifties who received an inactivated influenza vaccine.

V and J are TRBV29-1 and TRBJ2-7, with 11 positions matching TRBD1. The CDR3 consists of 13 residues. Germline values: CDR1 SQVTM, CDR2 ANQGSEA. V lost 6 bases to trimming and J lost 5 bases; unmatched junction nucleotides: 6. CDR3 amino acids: CSVRDRGKHEQYF. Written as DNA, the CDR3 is TGCAGCGTCCGGGACAGGGGGAAACACGAGCAGTACTTC.

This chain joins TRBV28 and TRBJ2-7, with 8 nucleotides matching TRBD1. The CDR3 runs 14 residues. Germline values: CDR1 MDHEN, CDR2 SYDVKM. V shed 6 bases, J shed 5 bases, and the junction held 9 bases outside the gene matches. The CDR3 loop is CASSFNTGGNEQYF. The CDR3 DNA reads TGTGCCAGCAGCTTTAATACAGGGGGTAACGAGCAGTACTTC.

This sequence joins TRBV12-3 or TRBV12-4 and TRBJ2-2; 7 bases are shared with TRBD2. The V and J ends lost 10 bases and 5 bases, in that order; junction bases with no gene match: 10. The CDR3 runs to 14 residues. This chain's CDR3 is CATQGGAGTGELFF. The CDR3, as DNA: TGTGCCACCCAGGGAGGGGCCGGGACCGGGGAGCTGTTTTTT.

CDR3 bases: TGTGCCAGCAGTTGGGGGGGCCGGCAGCCCCAGCATTTT. Its protein is CASSWGGRQPQHF. The chain carries TRBV12-3 or TRBV12-4 and TRBJ1-5, with D tentatively TRBD1 (6 bases). The V end was cut by 4 bases, the J end by 7 bases, with 11 bases between. This CDR3 has 13 residues.

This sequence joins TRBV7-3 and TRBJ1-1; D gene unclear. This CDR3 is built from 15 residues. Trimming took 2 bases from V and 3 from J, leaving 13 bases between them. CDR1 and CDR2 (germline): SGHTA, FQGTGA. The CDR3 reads CASSLDPGRDTEAFF. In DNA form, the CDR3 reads TGTGCCAGCAGCTTAGACCCTGGGAGGGACACTGAAGCTTTCTTT.

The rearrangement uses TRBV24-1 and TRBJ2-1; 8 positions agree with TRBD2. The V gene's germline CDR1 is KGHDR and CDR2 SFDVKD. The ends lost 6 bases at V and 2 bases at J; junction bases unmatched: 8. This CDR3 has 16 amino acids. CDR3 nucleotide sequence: TGTGCCACCAGTATGTCGGGAGGGCCTACCTACAATGAGCAGTTCTTC. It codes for CATSMSGGPTYNEQFF.

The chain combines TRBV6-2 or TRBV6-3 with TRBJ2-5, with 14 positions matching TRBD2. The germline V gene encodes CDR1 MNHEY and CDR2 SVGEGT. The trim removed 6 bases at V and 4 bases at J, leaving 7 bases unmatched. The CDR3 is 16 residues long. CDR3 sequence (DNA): TGTGCCAGCAGAGAACCGGGACTAGCGGGAGTAGAGACCCAGTACTTC. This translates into CASREPGLAGVETQYF.

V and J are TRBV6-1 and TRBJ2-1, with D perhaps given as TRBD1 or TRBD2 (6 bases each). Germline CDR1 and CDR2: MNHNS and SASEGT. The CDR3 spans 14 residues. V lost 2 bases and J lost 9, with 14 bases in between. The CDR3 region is CASSERPEGGEQFF. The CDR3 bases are TGTGCCAGCAGTGAAAGGCCCGAGGGGGGTGAGCAGTTCTTC.

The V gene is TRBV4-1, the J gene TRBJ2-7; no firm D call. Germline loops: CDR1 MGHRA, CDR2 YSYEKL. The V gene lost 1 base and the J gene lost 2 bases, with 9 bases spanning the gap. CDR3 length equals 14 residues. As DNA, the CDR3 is TGCGCCAGCAGCCAAGGCGACTCCGCCTACGAGCAGTACTTC. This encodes CASSQGDSAYEQYF.